The subject of this entry is one TCR beta chain. The sample belongs to a study of blood T cell repertoires in COVID-19. The overall study: The samples span acute and convalescent COVID-19 from the United States, Italy and Spain. Sources were T cells, B-cell-depleted T cells, or PBMCs; the material itself was cDNA or gDNA.

Researchers sorted participants into cohorts using their self-reported clinical history. In the authors' workflow: Counts of nucleated cells, estimated from reference gene primer amplification, were obtained. Measured with immunoSEQ multiplex PCR; TCRdb has only the in-frame clones, and not every one. The D gene and trimming were derived from the DNA, and the V and J assignments and clone size from that table. Of 200,000 to 250,000 clones in the sample, 80% to 90% were seen once. Germline CDR1 reads SNHLY; CDR2 reads FYNNEI. CDR3 size: 13 residues. V lost 8 bases and J lost 0, with 10 bases in between.

Sequencing used PBMCs or T cells enriched from blood (not recorded which). The rearrangement joins TRBV2 to TRBJ1-2; weak D call: TRBD1 (5 bases). The receptor was isolated from a woman aged 40 to 49 with acute COVID-19. The CDR3, as DNA: TGTGCCAGCTCCGAAGGGGCTAACTATGGCTACACCTTC. Its protein is CASSEGANYGYTF. The complete variable domain, with remaining parts taken from reference TRBV2 and TRBJ1-2, reads EPEVTQTPSHQVTQMGQEVILRCVPISNHLYFYWYRQILGQKVEFLVSFYNNEISEKSEIFDDQFSVERPDGSNFTLKIRSTKLEDSAMYFCASSEGANYGYTFGSGTRLTVV.